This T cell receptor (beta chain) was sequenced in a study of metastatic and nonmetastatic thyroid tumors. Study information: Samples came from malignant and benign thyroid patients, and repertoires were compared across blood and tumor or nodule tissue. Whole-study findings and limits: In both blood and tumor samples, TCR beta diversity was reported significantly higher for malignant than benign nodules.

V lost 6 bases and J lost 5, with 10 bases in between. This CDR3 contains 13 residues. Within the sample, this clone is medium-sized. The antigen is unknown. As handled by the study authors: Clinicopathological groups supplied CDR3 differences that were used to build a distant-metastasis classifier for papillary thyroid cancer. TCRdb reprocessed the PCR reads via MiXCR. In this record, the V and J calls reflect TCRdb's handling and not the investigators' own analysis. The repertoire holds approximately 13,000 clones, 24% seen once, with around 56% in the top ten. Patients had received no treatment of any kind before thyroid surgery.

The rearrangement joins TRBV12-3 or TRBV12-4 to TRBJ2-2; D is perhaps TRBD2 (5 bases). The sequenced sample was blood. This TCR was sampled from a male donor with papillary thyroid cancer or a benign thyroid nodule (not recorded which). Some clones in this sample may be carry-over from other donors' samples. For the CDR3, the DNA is TGTGCCAGCAGCCACACGGGGACCGGGGAGCTGTTTTTT. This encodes CASSHTGTGELFF.